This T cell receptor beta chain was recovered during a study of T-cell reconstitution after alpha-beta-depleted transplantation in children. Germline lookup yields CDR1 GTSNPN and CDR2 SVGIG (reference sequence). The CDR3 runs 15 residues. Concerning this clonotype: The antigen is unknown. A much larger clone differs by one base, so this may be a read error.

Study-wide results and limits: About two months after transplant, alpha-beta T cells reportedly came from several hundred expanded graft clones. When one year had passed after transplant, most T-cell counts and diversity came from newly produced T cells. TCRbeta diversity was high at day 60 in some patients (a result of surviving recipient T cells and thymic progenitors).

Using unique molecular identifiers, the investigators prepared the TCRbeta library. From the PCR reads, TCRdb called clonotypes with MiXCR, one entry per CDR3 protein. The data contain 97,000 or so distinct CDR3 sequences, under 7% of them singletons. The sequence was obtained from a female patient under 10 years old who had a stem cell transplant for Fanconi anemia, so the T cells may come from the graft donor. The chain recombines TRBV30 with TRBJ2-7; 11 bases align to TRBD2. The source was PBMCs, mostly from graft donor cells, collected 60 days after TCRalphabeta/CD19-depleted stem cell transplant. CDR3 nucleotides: TGTGCCTGGAGTTCCCGACTAGCGGGAATGTACGAGCAGCACTTC. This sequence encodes CAWSSRLAGMYEQHF.